This T cell receptor (beta chain) was sequenced in a study of cytomegalovirus exposure and HLA in healthy donors. Whole-study results and caveats: Later on, an analysis tied 15,000 to 20,000 TCR beta sequences to HLA alleles at 0.05 false discovery rate.

The PCR had 60 Vbeta and 13 Jbeta primers. This table comes from immunoSEQ multiplex PCR, and its TCRdb copy is limited to in-frame clones, with some not included. The sample holds about 140,000 clones, roughly 89% seen once. Concerning this clone itself: The antigen remains unidentified.

The CDR3 runs to 16 residues. Trimming pared 10 bases from V and 6 bases from J, leaving 27 bases between. Germline V gives CDR1 LNHDA, CDR2 SQIVND (reference sequence). The sequence derives from a woman aged 30 to 39 in good health and CMV-seronegative. V gene TRBV19 combines with J gene TRBJ1-1; D gene ambiguous. The sequencing input was PBMCs. The CDR3 DNA is TGTGCCACCCCCACGAAAAGCGGCTGGGCTTTCCCTGAAGCTTTCTTT. Its translation: CATPTKSGWAFPEAFF.